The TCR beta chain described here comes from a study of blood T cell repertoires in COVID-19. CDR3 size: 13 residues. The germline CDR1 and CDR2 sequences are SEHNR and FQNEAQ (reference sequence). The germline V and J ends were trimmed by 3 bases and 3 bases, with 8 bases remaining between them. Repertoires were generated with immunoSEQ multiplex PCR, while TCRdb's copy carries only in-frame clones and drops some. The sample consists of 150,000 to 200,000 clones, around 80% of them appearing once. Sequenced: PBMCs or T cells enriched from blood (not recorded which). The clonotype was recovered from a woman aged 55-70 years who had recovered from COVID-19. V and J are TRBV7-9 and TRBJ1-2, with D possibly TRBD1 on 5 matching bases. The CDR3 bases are TGTGCCAGCAGCTTTCGGGGGGACTATGGCTACACCTTC. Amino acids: CASSFRGDYGYTF.